The 10 T cell receptor beta chains below all came from one sample that was sequenced in a study of cytomegalovirus exposure and HLA in healthy donors. Primers: 60 Vbeta forward and 13 Jbeta reverse. Here immunoSEQ multiplex PCR was the method, and the copy in TCRdb shows in-frame clones only, minus some. The specimen's table records under 100,000 clones. Sequencing used PBMCs. The source is a woman younger than 45 in good health and CMV-seronegative.

V is TRBV9 and J is TRBJ2-6; 12 positions agree with TRBD1. This CDR3 spans 17 amino acids. Germline V lookup: CDR1 SGDLS, CDR2 YYNGEE. J gave up 3 bases and V 6 bases, and 7 bases lay outside the gene matches. The CDR3 region has the DNA TGTGCCAGCACCGGGGGGACAGGGGGCGGTGGGGCCAACGTCCTGACTTTC. Translating gives CASTGGTGGGGANVLTF.

The rearrangement links TRBV18 to TRBJ1-5; a possible D gene is TRBD1 (5 bases). CDR1 KGHSH and CDR2 LQKENI come from the germline V gene. The CDR3 has 16 amino acids. Trimming shortened V by 3 bases and J by 6 bases, and 18 bases separated the two germline ends. CDR3 sequence: CASSPDGGYFGQPQHF. CDR3 nucleotide sequence: TGTGCCAGCTCACCTGATGGGGGGTATTTCGGTCAGCCCCAGCATTTT.

The chain joins TRBV6-5 to TRBJ1-6, with TRBD1 identical over 9 bases. CDR1 is MNHEY and CDR2 is SVGAGI in the germline V gene. The CDR3 consists of 15 residues. V gave up 6 bases and J gave up 8 bases; unmatched junction bases: 8. The DNA of the CDR3 is TGTGCCAGCAGACTGGGGGGACAGGGTCATTCACCCCTCCACTTT. Its translation is CASRLGGQGHSPLHF.

The chain is built from TRBV27 and TRBJ2-5; 8 bases are a match to TRBD2. The germline gives CDR1 MNHEY, CDR2 SMNVEV (reference sequence). Losses at the gene ends were 2 bases for V and 4 bases for J; bases not matched to a gene: 6. This CDR3 region has 15 residues. CDR3 in DNA: TGTGCCAGCAGTTTAAACGGGGGGGCAGGAGAGACCCAGTACTTC. This translates into CASSLNGGAGETQYF.

The rearrangement joins TRBV7-2 to TRBJ2-7; 9 bases line up with TRBD1. This CDR3 is built from 14 residues. V lost 6 bases to trimming and J lost 5 bases; unmatched junction nucleotides: 8. The V gene's germline CDR1 is SGHTA and CDR2 FQGNSA. CDR3: CASSQDRGPDEQYF. In nucleotides, the CDR3 is TGTGCCAGCAGTCAGGACAGGGGTCCCGACGAGCAGTACTTC.

V usage is TRBV9 and J usage is TRBJ1-3; D remains ambiguous. This CDR3 is built from 15 residues. V lost 0 bases and J lost 0, with 7 bases in between. Germline CDR1 is SGDLS and CDR2 is YYNGEE. CDR3 DNA: TGTGCCAGCAGCGTAGGAGCTGTCTCTGGAAACACCATATATTTT. It yields the protein CASSVGAVSGNTIYF.

This chain uses TRBV15 with TRBJ2-5, with 11 bases that match TRBD1. V was pared by 3 bases and J by 5 bases, with 5 bases of the junction left unmatched. This CDR3 contains 15 residues. Germline-derived CDR1 and CDR2 are LNHNV and YYDKDF (reference sequence). The CDR3 nucleotides read TGTGCCACCAGCAGGCGGACAGGGGGCATGGAGACCCAGTACTTC. This gives the protein CATSRRTGGMETQYF.

The gene calls are TRBV28 and TRBJ2-7, with 7 bases aligning to TRBD1. CDR1 MDHEN and CDR2 SYDVKM come from the germline V gene. The CDR3 is 14 residues long. With V trimmed by 7 bases and J by 3 bases, 9 bases remained unmatched. DNA of the CDR3: TGTGCCAGCACCCCAGGTGACAGGGTCTACGAGCAGTACTTC. Translating gives CASTPGDRVYEQYF.

This chain connects TRBV15 to TRBJ2-2; a possible D gene is TRBD1 (5 bases). V shed 1 base and J shed 3 bases, with 6 bases lying between them. This CDR3 region has 14 residues. The V gene's germline CDR1 is LNHNV and CDR2 YYDKDF (reference sequence). The CDR3 here is CATSRGRDTGELFF. CDR3 nucleotide sequence: TGTGCCACCAGCAGAGGCAGGGACACCGGGGAGCTGTTTTTT.

The chain carries TRBV5-1 and TRBJ2-5, with D perhaps matching TRBD1 (5 bases). Trimming left V 4 bases short and J 2 bases short, with 12 bases between. Per germline, CDR1 SGHRS and CDR2 YFSETQ. The CDR3 is made up of 14 amino acids. The chain's CDR3 is CASSQGTSQETQYF. The CDR3, as DNA: TGCGCCAGCAGCCAGGGTACCTCTCAAGAGACCCAGTACTTC.